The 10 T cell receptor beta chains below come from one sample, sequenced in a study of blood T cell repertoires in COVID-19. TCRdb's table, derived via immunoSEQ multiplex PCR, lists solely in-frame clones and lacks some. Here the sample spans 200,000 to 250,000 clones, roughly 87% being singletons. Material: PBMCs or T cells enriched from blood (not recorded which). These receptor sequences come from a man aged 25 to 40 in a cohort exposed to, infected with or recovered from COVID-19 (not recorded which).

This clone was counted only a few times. Here the CDR3 reads CASSEVGVEQFF. CDR3 nucleotide sequence: TGCGCCAGCAGTGAGGTAGGGGTTGAGCAGTTCTTC. The chain carries TRBV10-1 and TRBJ2-1, with a possible D match to TRBD1 (5 bases). The CDR3 contains 12 residues. Per germline, CDR1 WNHNN and CDR2 SYGVQD (reference sequence). V lost 2 bases and J lost 9, with 8 bases in between.

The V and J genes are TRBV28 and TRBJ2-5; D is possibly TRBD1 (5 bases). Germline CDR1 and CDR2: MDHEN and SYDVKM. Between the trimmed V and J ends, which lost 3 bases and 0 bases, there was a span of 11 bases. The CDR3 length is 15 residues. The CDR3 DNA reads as TGTGCCAGCAGTTTTATGTCAGGGAACCAAGAGACCCAGTACTTC. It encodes CASSFMSGNQETQYF.

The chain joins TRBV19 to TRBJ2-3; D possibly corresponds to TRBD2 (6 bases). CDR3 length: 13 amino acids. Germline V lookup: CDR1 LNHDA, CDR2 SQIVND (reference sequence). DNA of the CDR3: TGTGCTTGCGGAGCGGGCCACACAGATACGCAGTATTTT. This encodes CACGAGHTDTQYF.

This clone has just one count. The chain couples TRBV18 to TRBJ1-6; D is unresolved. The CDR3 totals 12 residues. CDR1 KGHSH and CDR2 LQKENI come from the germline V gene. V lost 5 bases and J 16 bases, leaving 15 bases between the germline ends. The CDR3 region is CASSTALAALHF. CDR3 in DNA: TGTGCCAGCTCAACCGCCCTGGCGGCTCTCCACTTT.

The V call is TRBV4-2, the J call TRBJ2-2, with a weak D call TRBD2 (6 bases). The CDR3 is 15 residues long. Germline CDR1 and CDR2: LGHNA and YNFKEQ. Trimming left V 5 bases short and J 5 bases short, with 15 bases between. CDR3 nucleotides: TGTGCCAGCAGCTTCGAGCAGGCGGGGACCGGGGAGCTGTTTTTT. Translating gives CASSFEQAGTGELFF.

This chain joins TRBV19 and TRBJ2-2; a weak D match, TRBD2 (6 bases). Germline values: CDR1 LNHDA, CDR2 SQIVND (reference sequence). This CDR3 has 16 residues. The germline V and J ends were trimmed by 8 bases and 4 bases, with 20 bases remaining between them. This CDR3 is CASVPAGRGITGELFF. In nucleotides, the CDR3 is TGTGCCAGTGTTCCAGCGGGTCGGGGGATCACCGGGGAGCTGTTTTTT.

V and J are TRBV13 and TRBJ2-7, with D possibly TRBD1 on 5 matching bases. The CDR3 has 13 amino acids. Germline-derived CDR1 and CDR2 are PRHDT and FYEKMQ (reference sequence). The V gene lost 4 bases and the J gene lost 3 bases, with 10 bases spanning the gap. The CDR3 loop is CASSSREGYEQYF. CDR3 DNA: TGTGCCAGCAGCTCCAGGGAAGGCTACGAGCAGTACTTC.

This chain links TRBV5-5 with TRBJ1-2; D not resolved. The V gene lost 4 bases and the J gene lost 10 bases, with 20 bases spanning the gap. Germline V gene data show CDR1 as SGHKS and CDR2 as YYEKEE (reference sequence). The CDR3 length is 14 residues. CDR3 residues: CASSPTRADLLYTF. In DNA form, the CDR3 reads TGTGCCAGCAGCCCCACTCGAGCTGATTTGCTCTACACCTTC.

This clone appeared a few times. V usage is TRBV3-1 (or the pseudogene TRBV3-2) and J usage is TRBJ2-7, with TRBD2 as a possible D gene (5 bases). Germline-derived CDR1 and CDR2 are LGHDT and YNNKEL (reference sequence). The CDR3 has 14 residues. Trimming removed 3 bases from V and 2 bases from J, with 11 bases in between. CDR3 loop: CASSQSGNPYEQYF. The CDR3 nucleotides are TGTGCCAGCAGCCAGTCCGGGAACCCCTACGAGCAGTACTTC.

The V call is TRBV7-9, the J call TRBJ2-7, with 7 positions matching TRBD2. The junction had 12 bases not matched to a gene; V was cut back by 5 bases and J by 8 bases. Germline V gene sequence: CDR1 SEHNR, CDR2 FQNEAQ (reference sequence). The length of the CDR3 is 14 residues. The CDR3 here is CASSLTGSGRQQYF. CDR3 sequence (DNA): TGTGCCAGCAGCCTCACCGGGTCCGGGAGGCAGCAGTACTTC.